A single sample is the source of the 17 T cell receptor beta chains below, sequenced in a study of Ad26.COV2.S vaccination and SARS-CoV-2 variants. Measured with immunoSEQ multiplex PCR; TCRdb has only the in-frame clones, and not every one. The sample lists roughly 700,000 clones, roughly nine tenths seen once, with nearly 1.5% in the top ten. Treatment here: about 20 received Ad26.COV2.S at low or high dose, single or two shots; several received placebo; per-sample allocation not given. Samples were taken on day 63 after the first vaccine or placebo injection. The starting material was peripheral blood, obtained in a trial of Ad26.COV2.S vaccine versus placebo. These receptors were collected from a person between 18 and 59 years old who received the Ad26.COV2.S COVID-19 vaccine or a placebo.

The chain combines TRBV6-6 with TRBJ2-2; 7 nucleotides agree with TRBD2. CDR3 length: 15 residues. The V segment lost 7 bases and the J segment 3 bases; nucleotides outside the gene matches: 8. From germline, CDR1 is MNHNY and CDR2 SVGAGI (reference sequence). This CDR3 is CASTRSGGDTGELFF. In nucleotides, the CDR3 is TGTGCCAGCACCCGTAGTGGGGGGGACACCGGGGAGCTGTTTTTT.

The chain links TRBV7-2 to TRBJ2-7, with a possible D match to TRBD2 (5 bases). V lost 3 bases, J lost 6 bases, and 12 bases lay in between. CDR1 is SGHTA and CDR2 is FQGNSA in the germline V gene. The CDR3 length is 13 residues. CDR3 sequence (DNA): TGTGCCAGCAGCTTCGTAGAGGGTCGCGAGCAGTACTTC. It specifies CASSFVEGREQYF.

The rearrangement joins TRBV6-2 or TRBV6-3 to TRBJ2-3, with 8 bases matching TRBD2. The CDR3 extends over 14 amino acids. V shed 4 bases, J shed 6 bases, and the junction held 6 bases outside the gene matches. Germline values: CDR1 MNHEY, CDR2 SVGEGT. As DNA, the CDR3 is TGTGCCAGCAGTTCGGGACTAGTTGTCGATACGCAGTATTTT. Its translation: CASSSGLVVDTQYF.

This sequence joins TRBV29-1 and TRBJ2-7; D tentatively reads TRBD1 or TRBD2 (5 bases each). The CDR3 runs 14 residues. V was pared by 1 base and J by 0 bases, with 10 bases between. Per germline, CDR1 SQVTM and CDR2 ANQGSEA. The CDR3 DNA reads as TGCAGCGTTGAAGGGGACGGAAGCTCCTACGAGCAGTACTTC. Translated: CSVEGDGSSYEQYF.

Turning to this clone: One junction end does not reproduce the germline sequence, and a read error may be involved. V gene TRBV18 combines with J gene TRBJ1-2; a weak D match, TRBD1 (6 bases). The CDR3 has 14 residues. Germline loops: CDR1 KGHSH, CDR2 LQKENI. This chain's CDR3 is CASSPYGTRLPFIF. The CDR3 DNA reads TGTGCCAGCTCACCCTATGGGACAAGGCTTCCCTTTATCTTC. Full variable domain (remainder filled in from reference TRBV18 and TRBJ1-2): NAGVMQNPRHLVRRRGQEARLRCSPMKGHSHVYWYRQLPEEGLKFMVYLQKENIIDESGMPKERFSAEFPKEGPSILRIQQVVRGDSAAYFCASSPYGTRLPFIFGSGTRLTVV.

This clone was found once. This rearrangement joins TRBV12-5 to TRBJ2-3; D might be TRBD1 (6 bases). This CDR3 contains 14 residues. Germline loops: CDR1 LGHNT, CDR2 FRNRAP. V was clipped by 1 base and J by 1 base, with 6 bases between them. The CDR3 loop is CASGLGQGTDTQYF. The CDR3 coding sequence is TGTGCTAGTGGTTTGGGACAGGGCACAGATACGCAGTATTTT.

The chain combines TRBV11-3 with TRBJ1-6; D gene unclear. CDR3 size: 13 residues. V was pared by 0 bases and J by 10 bases, with 7 bases between. Germline CDR1 SGHNT, CDR2 YENEEA. CDR3 sequence: CASSLDQESPLHF. CDR3 nucleotides: TGTGCCAGCAGCTTAGATCAGGAGTCACCCCTCCACTTT.

The sample holds a few counts of this clone. The chain is built from TRBV10-3 and TRBJ1-6, with a weak D call TRBD1 (6 bases). The CDR3 runs 13 residues. Germline assignment: CDR1 ENHRY and CDR2 SYGVKD. V was pared by 8 bases and J by 10 bases, with 15 bases between. CDR3 sequence (DNA): TGTGCCATCGGTCAGGGGCCCGGGTCACCCCTCCACTTT. Amino acids: CAIGQGPGSPLHF.

J is TRBJ2-2 and V is TRBV9, with D uncertain. CDR1 is SGDLS and CDR2 is YYNGEE in the germline V gene. The CDR3 totals 16 residues. The V end was cut by 2 bases, the J end by 0 bases, with 11 bases between. This CDR3 is CASSVYTGANTGELFF. The CDR3 bases are TGTGCCAGCAGCGTGTATACTGGCGCGAACACCGGGGAGCTGTTTTTT.

This clone was picked up one time. The rearrangement links TRBV28 to TRBJ2-1, with D perhaps matching TRBD1 (6 bases). The CDR3 has 15 amino acids. Between the trimmed V and J ends, which lost 3 bases and 3 bases, there was a span of 12 bases. Per the germline V gene, CDR1 is MDHEN and CDR2 is SYDVKM. The CDR3 sequence: CASSFRRGIYNEQFF. DNA of the CDR3: TGTGCCAGCAGTTTTCGAAGGGGGATCTACAATGAGCAGTTCTTC.

The CDR3 sequence: CASSRPPQETQYF. The CDR3 DNA is TGTGCCAGTAGTAGGCCTCCTCAAGAGACCCAGTACTTC. The chain carries TRBV19 and TRBJ2-5; D ambiguous. V lost 4 bases, J lost 2 bases, and 8 bases lay in between. The germline CDR1 and CDR2 sequences are LNHDA and SQIVND (reference sequence). The CDR3 extends over 13 amino acids.

This chain uses TRBV6-5 with TRBJ2-5; D unclear. V shed 3 bases and J shed 7 bases, with 15 bases lying between them. The germline gives CDR1 MNHEY, CDR2 SVGAGI. The CDR3 consists of 14 residues. CDR3 loop: CASSYGIDEGTQYF. In nucleotides, the CDR3 is TGTGCCAGCAGTTATGGAATCGACGAAGGGACCCAGTACTTC.

The chain recombines TRBV12-3 or TRBV12-4 with TRBJ2-7; no clear D gene. This CDR3 region has 13 residues. Trimming took off 0 bases at V and 4 bases at J, with 7 bases between the two ends. The CDR3 region is CASSLAMGYEQYF. The CDR3 bases are TGTGCCAGCAGTTTAGCCATGGGGTACGAGCAGTACTTC.

This rearrangement joins TRBV24-1 to TRBJ2-5; weak D call: TRBD2 (5 bases). The V and J ends lost 1 base and 5 bases respectively, with 13 bases between them. Germline V gene lookup returns CDR1 KGHDR and CDR2 SFDVKD. The CDR3 has 15 amino acids. CDR3 residues: CATSDFEGVRETQYF. The CDR3 nucleotides are TGTGCCACCAGTGATTTCGAGGGAGTGAGGGAGACCCAGTACTTC.

V and J are TRBV21-1 and TRBJ2-3; TRBD2 was called by the table and not checked on the DNA. TRBV21-1 is reported as a pseudogene. CDR3 length: 20 residues. The CDR3 sequence: CASSKQPGLAGPPSTDTQYF. CDR3 bases: TGTGCCAGCAGCAAGCAGCCGGGACTAGCGGGTCCTCCTAGCACAGATACGCAGTATTTT.

V usage is TRBV3-1 (or the pseudogene TRBV3-2) and J usage is TRBJ1-2, with TRBD1 identical over 7 bases. This CDR3 comprises 13 residues. The V segment lost 4 bases and the J segment 8 bases; nucleotides outside the gene matches: 7. Germline CDR1 LGHDT, CDR2 YNNKEL (reference sequence). The CDR3 loop is CASSPGQVWGYTF. The CDR3, as DNA: TGTGCCAGCAGCCCCGGACAGGTATGGGGCTACACCTTC.

This rearrangement joins TRBV30 to TRBJ1-1; D not resolved. Trimming pared 2 bases from V and 0 bases from J, leaving 7 bases between. This CDR3 contains 13 residues. Germline CDR1 GTSNPN, CDR2 SVGIG (reference sequence). The CDR3 DNA reads TGTGCCTGGAGTTGGGCGGTGAACACTGAAGCTTTCTTT. Translated: CAWSWAVNTEAFF.